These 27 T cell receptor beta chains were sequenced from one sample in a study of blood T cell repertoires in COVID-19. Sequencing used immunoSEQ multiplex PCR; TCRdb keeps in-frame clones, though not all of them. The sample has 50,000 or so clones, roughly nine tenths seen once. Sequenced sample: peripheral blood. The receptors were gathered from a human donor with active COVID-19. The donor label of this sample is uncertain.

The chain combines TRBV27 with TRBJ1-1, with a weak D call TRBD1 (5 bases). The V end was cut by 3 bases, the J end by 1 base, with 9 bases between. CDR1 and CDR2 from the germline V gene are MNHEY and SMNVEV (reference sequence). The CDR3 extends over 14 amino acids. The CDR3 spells CASSLLQGNTEAFF. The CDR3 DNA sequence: TGTGCCAGCAGTTTGCTTCAGGGGAACACTGAAGCTTTCTTT.

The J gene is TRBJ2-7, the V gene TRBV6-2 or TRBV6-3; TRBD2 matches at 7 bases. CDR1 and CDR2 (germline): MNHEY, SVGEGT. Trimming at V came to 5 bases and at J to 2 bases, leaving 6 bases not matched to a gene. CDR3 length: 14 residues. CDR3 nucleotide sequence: TGTGCCAGCAGTCACACGGGGGGAACCTACGAGCAGTACTTC. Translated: CASSHTGGTYEQYF.

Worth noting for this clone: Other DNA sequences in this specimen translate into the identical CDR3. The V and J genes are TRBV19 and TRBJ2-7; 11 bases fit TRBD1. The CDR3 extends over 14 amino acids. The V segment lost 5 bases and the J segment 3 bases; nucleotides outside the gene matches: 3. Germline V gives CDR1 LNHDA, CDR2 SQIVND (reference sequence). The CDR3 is CASSPGTGGYEQYF. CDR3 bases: TGTGCCAGTAGTCCAGGGACAGGGGGCTACGAGCAGTACTTC.

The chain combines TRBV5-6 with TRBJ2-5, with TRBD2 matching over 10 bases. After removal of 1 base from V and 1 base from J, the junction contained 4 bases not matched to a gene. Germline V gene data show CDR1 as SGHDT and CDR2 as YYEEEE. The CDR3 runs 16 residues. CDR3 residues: CASSLISGGPQETQYF. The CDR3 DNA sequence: TGTGCCAGCAGCTTGATTAGCGGGGGGCCCCAAGAGACCCAGTACTTC.

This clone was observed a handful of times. For the CDR3, the DNA is TGTGCCAGTAGTACGACGGACAGGGGGCGCGAGCAGTACTTC. Its translation is CASSTTDRGREQYF. This chain connects TRBV19 to TRBJ2-7; 11 nucleotides align to TRBD1. The CDR3 spans 14 residues. Trimming removed 4 bases from V and 6 bases from J; junction bases left unmatched: 5. Germline lookup yields CDR1 LNHDA and CDR2 SQIVND (reference sequence).

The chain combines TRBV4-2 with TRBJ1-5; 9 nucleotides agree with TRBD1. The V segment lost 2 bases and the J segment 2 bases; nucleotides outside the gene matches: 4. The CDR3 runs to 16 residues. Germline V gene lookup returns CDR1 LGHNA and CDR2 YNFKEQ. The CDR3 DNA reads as TGTGCCAGCAGCCAACCCCGGGACAGGGGCAATCAGCCCCAGCATTTT. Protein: CASSQPRDRGNQPQHF.

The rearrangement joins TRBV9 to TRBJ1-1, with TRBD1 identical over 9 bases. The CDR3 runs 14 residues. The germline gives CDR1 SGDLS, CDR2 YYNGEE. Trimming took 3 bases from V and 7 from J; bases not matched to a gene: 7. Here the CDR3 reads CASSAPGQGVEAFF. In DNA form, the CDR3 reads TGTGCCAGCAGCGCACCGGGACAGGGAGTTGAAGCTTTCTTT.

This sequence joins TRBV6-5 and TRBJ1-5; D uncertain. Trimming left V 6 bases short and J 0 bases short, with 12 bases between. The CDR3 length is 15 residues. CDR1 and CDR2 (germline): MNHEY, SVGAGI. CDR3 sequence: CASSRNTNSNQPQHF. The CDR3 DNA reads TGTGCCAGCAGCCGCAACACCAATAGCAATCAGCCCCAGCATTTT.

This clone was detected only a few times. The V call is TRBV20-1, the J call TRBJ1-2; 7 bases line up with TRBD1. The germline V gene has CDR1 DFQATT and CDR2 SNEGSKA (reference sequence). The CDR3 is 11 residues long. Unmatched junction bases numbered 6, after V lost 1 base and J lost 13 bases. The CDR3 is CSARGRGAVTF. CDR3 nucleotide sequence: TGCAGTGCTAGAGGCAGGGGGGCGGTCACCTTC.

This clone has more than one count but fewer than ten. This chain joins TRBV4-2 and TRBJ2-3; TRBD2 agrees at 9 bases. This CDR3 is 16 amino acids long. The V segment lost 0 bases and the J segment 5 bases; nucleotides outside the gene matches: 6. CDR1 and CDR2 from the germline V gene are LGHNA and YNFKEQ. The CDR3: CASSQDGGGAGDTQYF. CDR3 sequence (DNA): TGTGCCAGCAGCCAAGATGGCGGGGGGGCCGGAGATACGCAGTATTTT.

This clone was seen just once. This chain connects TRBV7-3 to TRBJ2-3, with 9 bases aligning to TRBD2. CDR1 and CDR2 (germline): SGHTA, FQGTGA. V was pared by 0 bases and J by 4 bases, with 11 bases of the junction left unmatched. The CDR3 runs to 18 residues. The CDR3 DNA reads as TGTGCCAGCAGCTTAACAGCGGGCCTAGCGGGGAATGCAGATACGCAGTATTTT. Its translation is CASSLTAGLAGNADTQYF.

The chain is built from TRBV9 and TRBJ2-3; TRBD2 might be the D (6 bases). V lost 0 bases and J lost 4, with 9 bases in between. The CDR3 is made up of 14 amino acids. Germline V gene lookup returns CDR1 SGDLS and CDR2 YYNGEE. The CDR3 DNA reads TGTGCCAGCAGCGTAGGTGGAGGGTCAGATACGCAGTATTTT. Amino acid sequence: CASSVGGGSDTQYF.

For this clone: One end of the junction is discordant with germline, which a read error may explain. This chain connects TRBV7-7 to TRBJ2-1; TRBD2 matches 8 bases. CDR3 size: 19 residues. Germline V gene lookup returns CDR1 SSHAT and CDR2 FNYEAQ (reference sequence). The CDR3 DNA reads TGTGCTAGCAGCTTAGTAGTTGCGGGGGGCCCCAGCTCCTACAATGAGCAGTTCTTC. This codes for CASSLVVAGGPSSYNEQFF.

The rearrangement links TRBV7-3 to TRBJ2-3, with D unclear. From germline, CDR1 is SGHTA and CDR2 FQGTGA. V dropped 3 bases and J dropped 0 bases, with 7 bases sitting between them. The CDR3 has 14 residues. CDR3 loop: CASSLTASTDTQYF. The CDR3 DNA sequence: TGTGCCAGCAGCTTGACTGCTAGCACAGATACGCAGTATTTT.

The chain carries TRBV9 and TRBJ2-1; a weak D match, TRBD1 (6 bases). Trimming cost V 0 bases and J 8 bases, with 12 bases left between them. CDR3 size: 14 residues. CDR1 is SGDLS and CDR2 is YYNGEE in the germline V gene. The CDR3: CASSVAVQGYEQFF. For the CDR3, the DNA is TGTGCCAGCAGCGTAGCTGTCCAGGGGTATGAGCAGTTCTTC.

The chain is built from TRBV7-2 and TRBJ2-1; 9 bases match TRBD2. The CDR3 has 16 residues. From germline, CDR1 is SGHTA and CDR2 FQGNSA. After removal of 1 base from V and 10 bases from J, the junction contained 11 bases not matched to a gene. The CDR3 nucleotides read TGTGCCAGCAGCTTAGGTGTAGGGGCTAGCGGGGAAGAGCAGTTCTTC. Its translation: CASSLGVGASGEEQFF.

The CDR3 spells CASSQDDVFRGSGTYEQYF. CDR3 bases: TGCGCCAGCAGCCAAGATGACGTTTTTAGGGGGTCAGGAACCTACGAGCAGTACTTC. The chain couples TRBV4-3 to TRBJ2-7, with a possible D match to TRBD1 (6 bases). The CDR3 covers 19 residues. Trimming cost V 0 bases and J 2 bases, with 23 bases left between them. Germline CDR1 is LGHNA and CDR2 is YSLEER.

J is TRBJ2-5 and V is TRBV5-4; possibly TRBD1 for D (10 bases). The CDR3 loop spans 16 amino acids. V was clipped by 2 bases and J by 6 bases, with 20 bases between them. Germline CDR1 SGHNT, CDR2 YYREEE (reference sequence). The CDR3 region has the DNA TGTGCCAGCAGCTTAGCGGGGGGACAGGGGCGGCAGACCCAGTACTTC. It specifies CASSLAGGQGRQTQYF.

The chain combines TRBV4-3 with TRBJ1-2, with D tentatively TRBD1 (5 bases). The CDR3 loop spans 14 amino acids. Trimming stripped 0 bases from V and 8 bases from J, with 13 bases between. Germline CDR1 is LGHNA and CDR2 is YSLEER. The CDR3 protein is CASSQESGARGYTF. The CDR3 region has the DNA TGCGCCAGCAGCCAAGAATCTGGGGCGAGGGGCTACACCTTC.

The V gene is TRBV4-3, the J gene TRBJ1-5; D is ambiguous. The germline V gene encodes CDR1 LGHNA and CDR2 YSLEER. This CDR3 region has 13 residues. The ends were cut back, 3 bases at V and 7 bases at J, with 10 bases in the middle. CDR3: CASSQVLSQPQHF. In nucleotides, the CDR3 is TGCGCCAGCAGCCAGGTACTCTCACAGCCCCAGCATTTT.

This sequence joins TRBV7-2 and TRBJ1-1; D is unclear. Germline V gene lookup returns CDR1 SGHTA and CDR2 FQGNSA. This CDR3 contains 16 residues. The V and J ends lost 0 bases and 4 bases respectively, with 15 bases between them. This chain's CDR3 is CASSLAYSGSTTEAFF. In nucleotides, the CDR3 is TGTGCCAGCAGCTTAGCTTACAGTGGTTCGACCACTGAAGCTTTCTTT.

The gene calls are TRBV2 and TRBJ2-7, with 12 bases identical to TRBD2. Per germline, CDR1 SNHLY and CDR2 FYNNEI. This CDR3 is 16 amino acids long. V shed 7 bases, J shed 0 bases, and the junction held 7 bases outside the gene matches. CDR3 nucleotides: TGTGCCAGCAAGTCTAGCGGGGGGGGTAGCTCCTACGAGCAGTACTTC. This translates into CASKSSGGGSSYEQYF.

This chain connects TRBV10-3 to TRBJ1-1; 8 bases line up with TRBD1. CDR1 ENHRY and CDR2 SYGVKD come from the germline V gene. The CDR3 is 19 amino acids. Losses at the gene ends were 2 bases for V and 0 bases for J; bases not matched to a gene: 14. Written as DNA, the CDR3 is TGTGCCATCAGTGAGCGGTGGGTGGGGACAGGACCTTTGAACACTGAAGCTTTCTTT. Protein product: CAISERWVGTGPLNTEAFF.

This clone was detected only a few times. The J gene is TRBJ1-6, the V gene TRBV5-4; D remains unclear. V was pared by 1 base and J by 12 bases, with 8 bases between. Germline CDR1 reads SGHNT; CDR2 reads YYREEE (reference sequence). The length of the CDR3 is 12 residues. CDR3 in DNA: TGTGCCAGCAGCTTGTGGAGAGAACCCCTCCACTTT. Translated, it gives CASSLWREPLHF.

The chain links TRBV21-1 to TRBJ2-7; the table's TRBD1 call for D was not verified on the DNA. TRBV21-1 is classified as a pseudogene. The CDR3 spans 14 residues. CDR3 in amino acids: CASSRPGQGDEQYF. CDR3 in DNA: TGTGCCAGCAGCAGGCCGGGACAGGGGGACGAGCAGTACTTC.

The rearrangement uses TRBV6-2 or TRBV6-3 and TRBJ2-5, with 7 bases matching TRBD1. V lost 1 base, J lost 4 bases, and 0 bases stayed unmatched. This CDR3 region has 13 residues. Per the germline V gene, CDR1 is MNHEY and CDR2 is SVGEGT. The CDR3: CASSYYRGETQYF. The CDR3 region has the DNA TGTGCCAGCAGTTACTACAGGGGAGAGACCCAGTACTTC.

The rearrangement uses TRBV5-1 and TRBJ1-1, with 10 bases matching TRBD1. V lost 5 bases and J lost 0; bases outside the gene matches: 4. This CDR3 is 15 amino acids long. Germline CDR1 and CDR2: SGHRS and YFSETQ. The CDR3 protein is CASSTGQGLNTEAFF. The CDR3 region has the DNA TGCGCCAGCAGTACGGGACAGGGGTTGAACACTGAAGCTTTCTTT. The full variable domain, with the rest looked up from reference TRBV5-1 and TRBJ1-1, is KAGVTQTPRYLIKTRGQQVTLSCSPISGHRSVSWYQQTPGQGLQFLFEYFSETQRNKGNFPGRFSGRQFSNSRSEMNVSTLELGDSALYLCASSTGQGLNTEAFFGQGTRLTVV.